This entry features one T cell receptor (beta chain) sequence. The data derive from a study of blood T cell repertoires in COVID-19. Study details: Italy, Spain and the United States were the sources of the convalescent and acute COVID-19 samples.

The CDR3 has 15 residues. Trimming stripped 5 bases from V and 3 bases from J, with 13 bases between. Germline loops: CDR1 SNHLY, CDR2 FYNNEI. This table comes from immunoSEQ multiplex PCR, and its TCRdb copy is limited to in-frame clones, with some not included. This sample carries 40,000 to 50,000 clones, about 88% of them seen once, and the ten largest clones take around 3.1%. What the recovered Cohort 3 donors had was two negative PCRs, clearance, or symptom resolution. This clonotype was sampled from a woman in her fifties or sixties who had recovered from COVID-19. J is TRBJ1-4 and V is TRBV2, with D possibly matching TRBD1 (5 bases). Sequences were obtained from PBMCs or T cells enriched from blood (not recorded which). CDR3 nucleotide sequence: TGTGCCAGCAGTCGACCGACAGTCCCTAATGAAAAACTGTTTTTT. Protein product: CASSRPTVPNEKLFF.